The T cell receptor beta chain under discussion was sequenced for a study of blood T cell repertoires in COVID-19. Study summary: Acute-phase and convalescent COVID-19 samples originated in the United States, Italy and Spain. Sources were T cells, B-cell-depleted T cells, or PBMCs; the material itself was cDNA or gDNA.

The V gene's germline CDR1 is SGHDT and CDR2 YYEEEE. Germline trimming cut 2 bases from V and 5 bases from J; bases unmatched to any gene: 6. This CDR3 comprises 14 residues. TCRdb's copy holds only in-frame clones and misses some; the assay was immunoSEQ multiplex PCR. The sample gives 250,000 to 350,000 clones, around 87% of which show up once; 7.8% is in the top ten. The chain combines TRBV5-6 with TRBJ2-5; 7 bases are shared with TRBD1. The receptor was isolated from a woman aged 50 to 60 who had recovered from COVID-19. Sequenced input: peripheral blood. CDR3 protein: CASSLQGLGETQYF. The CDR3 DNA reads as TGTGCCAGCAGCTTACAGGGGCTGGGGGAGACCCAGTACTTC.